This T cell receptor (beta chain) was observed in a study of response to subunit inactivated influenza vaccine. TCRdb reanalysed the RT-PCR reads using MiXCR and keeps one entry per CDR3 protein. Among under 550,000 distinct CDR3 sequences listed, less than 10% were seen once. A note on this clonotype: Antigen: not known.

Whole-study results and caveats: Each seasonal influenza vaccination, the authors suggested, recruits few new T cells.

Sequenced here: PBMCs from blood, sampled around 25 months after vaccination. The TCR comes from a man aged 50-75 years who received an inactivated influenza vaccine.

CDR3 sequence reads: CASSRTPSGGARNEQFF. The CDR3 DNA reads TGTGCCAGCAGCCGCACACCTAGCGGGGGGGCTCGGAATGAGCAGTTCTTC. V and J are TRBV3-1 and TRBJ2-1; 12 bases are a match to TRBD2. The CDR3 totals 17 residues. J lost 7 bases, V lost 4 bases, and 11 bases had no gene match. Germline loops: CDR1 LGHDT, CDR2 YNNKEL (reference sequence).